Reported below is one T cell receptor (beta chain). The antigen is not known. Stage II-IVA oral cavity squamous cell carcinoma was new and untreated by systemic or radiation therapy. Blood cells were analyzed directly, without culture or expansion. The CDR3 runs 16 residues. CDR1 is SGDLS, CDR2 YYNGEE, per germline. The V and J ends lost 0 bases and 2 bases respectively, with 12 bases between them. Profiling relied on immunoSEQ multiplex PCR, and the TCRdb table lists in-frame clones only, not all of them. Altogether fewer than 70,000 clones are present, 65% to 85% being singletons, with the ten largest covering just over 2.5%. These data are taken from a study of neoadjuvant anti-PD-1 for oral cavity cancer. Study observations and caveats: Higher pretreatment Treg/Th17 ratios tracked higher pretreatment blood clonality.

This receptor was taken from a person between 40 and 79 years old with oral cavity squamous cell carcinoma. This chain uses TRBV9 with TRBJ2-1, with D perhaps matching TRBD1 (6 bases). Sequences were derived from PBMCs, sampled before nivolumab (anti-PD-1) treatment. The CDR3 nucleotides are TGTGCCAGCAGCGTAGCTAGGGGGAGACCCTACAATGAGCAGTTCTTC. Amino acids: CASSVARGRPYNEQFF.